This T cell receptor (beta chain) was found in a study of T cell changes during pregnancy in multiple sclerosis. The CDR3 is 14 amino acids. CDR1 is KGHSH and CDR2 is LQKENI in the germline V gene. Trimming shortened V by 3 bases and J by 5 bases, and 8 bases separated the two germline ends. The data were produced by immunoSEQ multiplex PCR, yet TCRdb's version contains in-frame clones alone and is incomplete. Of some 93,000 clones listed, 75% to 95% were seen once; the top ten hold about 1.6%. V is TRBV18 and J is TRBJ1-6; D is undetermined. The source was peripheral blood, collected after pregnancy. The TCR comes from a female donor in good health, enrolled as a control in a pregnancy study. CDR3 sequence: CASSPQRDNSPLHF. CDR3 coding DNA: TGTGCCAGCTCACCGCAGCGTGATAATTCACCCCTCCACTTT.